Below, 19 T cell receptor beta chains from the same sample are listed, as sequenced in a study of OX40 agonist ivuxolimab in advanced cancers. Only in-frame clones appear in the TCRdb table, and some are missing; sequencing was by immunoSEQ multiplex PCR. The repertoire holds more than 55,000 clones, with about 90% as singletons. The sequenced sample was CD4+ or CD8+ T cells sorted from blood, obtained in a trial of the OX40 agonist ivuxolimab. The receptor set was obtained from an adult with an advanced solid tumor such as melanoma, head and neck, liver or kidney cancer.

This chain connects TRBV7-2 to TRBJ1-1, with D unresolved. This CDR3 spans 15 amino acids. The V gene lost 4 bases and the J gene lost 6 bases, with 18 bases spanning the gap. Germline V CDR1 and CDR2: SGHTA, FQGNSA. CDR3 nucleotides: TGTGCCAGCAGCTATATTAGGGAGATGTATTCTGAAGCTTTCTTT. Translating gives CASSYIREMYSEAFF.

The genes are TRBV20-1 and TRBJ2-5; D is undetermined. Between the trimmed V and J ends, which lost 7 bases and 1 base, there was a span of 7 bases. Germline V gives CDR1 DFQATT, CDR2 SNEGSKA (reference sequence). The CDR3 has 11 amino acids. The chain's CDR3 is CSGVGQETQYF. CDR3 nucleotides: TGCAGTGGTGTCGGCCAAGAGACCCAGTACTTC.

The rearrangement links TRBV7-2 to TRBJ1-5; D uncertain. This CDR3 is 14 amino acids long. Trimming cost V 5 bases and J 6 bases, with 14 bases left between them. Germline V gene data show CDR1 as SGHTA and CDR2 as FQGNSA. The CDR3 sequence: CASSPLMSLQPQHF. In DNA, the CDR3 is TGTGCCAGCAGCCCCTTAATGAGTCTTCAGCCCCAGCATTTT.

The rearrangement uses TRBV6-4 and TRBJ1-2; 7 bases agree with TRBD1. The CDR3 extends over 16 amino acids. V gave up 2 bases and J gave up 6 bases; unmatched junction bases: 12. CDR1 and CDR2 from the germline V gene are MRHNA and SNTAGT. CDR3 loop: CASSDPNDREINGYTF. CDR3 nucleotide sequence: TGTGCCAGCAGTGACCCGAACGACAGGGAAATCAATGGCTACACCTTC.

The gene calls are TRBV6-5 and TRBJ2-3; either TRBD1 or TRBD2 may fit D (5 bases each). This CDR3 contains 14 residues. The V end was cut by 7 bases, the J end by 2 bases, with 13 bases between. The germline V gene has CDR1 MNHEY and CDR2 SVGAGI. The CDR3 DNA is TGTGCCAGCAAAGGGACGGGAACCACAGATACGCAGTATTTT. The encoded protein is CASKGTGTTDTQYF.

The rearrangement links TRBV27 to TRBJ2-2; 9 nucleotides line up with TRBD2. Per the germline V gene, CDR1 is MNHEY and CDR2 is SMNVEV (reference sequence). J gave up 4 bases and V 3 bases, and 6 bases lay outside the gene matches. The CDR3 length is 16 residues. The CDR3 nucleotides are TGTGCCAGCAGTTTGAGCGGGAGGCTAGCCACCGGGGAGCTGTTTTTT. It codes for CASSLSGRLATGELFF.

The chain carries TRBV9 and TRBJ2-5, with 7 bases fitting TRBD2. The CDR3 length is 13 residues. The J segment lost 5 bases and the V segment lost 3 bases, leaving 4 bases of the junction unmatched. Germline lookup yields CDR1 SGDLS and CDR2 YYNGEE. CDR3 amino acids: CASSATSLETQYF. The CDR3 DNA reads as TGTGCCAGCAGCGCGACTAGCCTTGAGACCCAGTACTTC.

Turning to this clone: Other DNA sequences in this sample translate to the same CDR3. This CDR3 is CAWSVGTKGNQPQHF. The CDR3, as DNA: TGTGCCTGGAGTGTTGGGACAAAAGGCAATCAGCCCCAGCATTTT. The chain employs TRBV30 and TRBJ1-5; D perhaps matches TRBD1 (6 bases). Germline V lookup: CDR1 GTSNPN, CDR2 SVGIG (reference sequence). Trimming removed 0 bases at V and 2 bases at J, with 11 bases between. This CDR3 region has 15 residues.

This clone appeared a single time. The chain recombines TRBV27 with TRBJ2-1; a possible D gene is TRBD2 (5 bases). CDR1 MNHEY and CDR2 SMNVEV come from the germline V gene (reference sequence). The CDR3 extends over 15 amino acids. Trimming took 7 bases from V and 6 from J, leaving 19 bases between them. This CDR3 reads CASILPDSAFNEQFF. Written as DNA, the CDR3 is TGTGCCAGCATCTTACCGGACTCAGCGTTCAATGAGCAGTTCTTC.

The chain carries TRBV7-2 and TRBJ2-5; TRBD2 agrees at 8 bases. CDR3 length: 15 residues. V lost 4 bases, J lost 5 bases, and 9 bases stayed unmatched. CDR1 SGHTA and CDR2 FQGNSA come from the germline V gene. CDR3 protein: CASSSRGGAQETQYF. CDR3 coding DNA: TGTGCCAGCAGCTCCCGGGGGGGGGCCCAGGAGACCCAGTACTTC.

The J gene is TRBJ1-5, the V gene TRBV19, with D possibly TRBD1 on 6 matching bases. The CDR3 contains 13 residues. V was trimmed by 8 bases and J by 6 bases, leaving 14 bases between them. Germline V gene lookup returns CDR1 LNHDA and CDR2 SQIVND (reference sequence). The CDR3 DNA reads TGTGCCAGTCGCTACAGGGAGGGTCAGCCCCAGCATTTT. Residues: CASRYREGQPQHF.

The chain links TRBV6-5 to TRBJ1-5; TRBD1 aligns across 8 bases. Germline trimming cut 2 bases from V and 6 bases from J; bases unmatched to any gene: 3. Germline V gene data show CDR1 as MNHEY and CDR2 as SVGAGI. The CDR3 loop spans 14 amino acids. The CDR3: CASSYDRGRQPQHF. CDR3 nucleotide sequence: TGTGCCAGCAGTTACGACAGGGGTCGTCAGCCCCAGCATTTT.

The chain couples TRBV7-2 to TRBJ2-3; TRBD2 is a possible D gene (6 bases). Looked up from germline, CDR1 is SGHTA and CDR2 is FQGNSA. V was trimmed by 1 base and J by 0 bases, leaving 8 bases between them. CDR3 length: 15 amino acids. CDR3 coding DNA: TGTGCCAGCAGCTTAGGAGGGACTAGCACAGATACGCAGTATTTT. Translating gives CASSLGGTSTDTQYF.

In nucleotides, the CDR3 is TGTGCCAGCAGCCCCCCGGGACCAAATTCACCCCTCCACTTT. Protein product: CASSPPGPNSPLHF. This chain joins TRBV7-2 and TRBJ1-6; D is perhaps TRBD1 (5 bases). V lost 5 bases and J lost 7, with 12 bases in between. Germline lookup yields CDR1 SGHTA and CDR2 FQGNSA. The CDR3 consists of 14 residues.

The CDR3 DNA reads as TGCGCCAGCAGCCCCTCTAGCGACTACACAGATACGCAGTATTTT. This gives the protein CASSPSSDYTDTQYF. The chain employs TRBV5-1 and TRBJ2-3; D possibly corresponds to TRBD2 (6 bases). Per the germline V gene, CDR1 is SGHRS and CDR2 is YFSETQ. The CDR3 runs to 15 residues. Between the trimmed V and J ends, which lost 4 bases and 2 bases, there was a span of 14 bases.

Here the CDR3 DNA reads TGTGCCAGTAGTTCAGGACAGGGTACTAACGAGCAGTACTTC. It encodes CASSSGQGTNEQYF. The chain links TRBV19 to TRBJ2-7, with 8 bases aligning to TRBD1. The CDR3 contains 14 residues. Trimming cost V 5 bases and J 5 bases; bases outside gene matches: 8. Germline CDR1 is LNHDA and CDR2 is SQIVND (reference sequence).

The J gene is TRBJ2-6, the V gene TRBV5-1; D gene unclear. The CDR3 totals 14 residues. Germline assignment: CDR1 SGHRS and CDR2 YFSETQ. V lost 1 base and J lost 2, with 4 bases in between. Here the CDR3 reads CASSLTAGANVLTF. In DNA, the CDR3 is TGCGCCAGCAGCTTGACGGCTGGGGCCAACGTCCTGACTTTC.

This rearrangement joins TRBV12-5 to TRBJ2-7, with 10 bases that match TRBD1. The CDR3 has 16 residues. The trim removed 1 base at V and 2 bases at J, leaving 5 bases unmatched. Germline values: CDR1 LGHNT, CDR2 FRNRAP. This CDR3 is CASGLAGTGEPYEQYF. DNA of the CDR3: TGTGCTAGTGGTTTGGCCGGGACAGGGGAACCCTACGAGCAGTACTTC.

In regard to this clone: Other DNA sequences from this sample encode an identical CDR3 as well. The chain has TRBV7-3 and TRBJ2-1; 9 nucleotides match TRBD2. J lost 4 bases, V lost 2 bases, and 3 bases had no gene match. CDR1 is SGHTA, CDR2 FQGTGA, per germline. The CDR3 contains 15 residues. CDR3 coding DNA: TGTGCCAGCAGCTTAGATAGCGGGGGATACAATGAGCAGTTCTTC. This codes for CASSLDSGGYNEQFF.